This note documents a single T cell receptor beta chain sequence. This clone's antigen is unknown. Qualities for individual bases were not recorded, and no much larger clone is one base off. The CDR3 spans 15 residues, from the cysteine through the phenylalanine. CDR3 DNA is the only sequence kept; it has 45 bases, read in frame from the first base. Compared with germline, V lacks 5 bases and J lacks 9 bases; bases without a gene match: 12. CDR1 and CDR2 (SGHTA, FQGTGA) derive from the germline V gene. Libraries were constructed by the immunoSEQ multiplex PCR assay. Concerning the study's data processing: To diagnose cytomegalovirus status from the catalog of TCR beta chain sequences, a statistical classification framework was built. What TCRdb holds here is the immuneACCESS table cut down to in-frame rearrangements. Part of the clones is not present; checked against another copy, under half of the missing clones reflect an unresolved V gene, and the others are unexplained. V, J and clone size are those of that table, while D and trimming were read from the DNA. The sample contains approximately 120,000 clones, approximately 90% of them found a single time. Together, the top ten hold about 1.9% of the sample.

The donors were included in the validation cohort of some 110 subjects, a group kept apart from the approximately 670-subject first cohort. The sample originates from a study of cytomegalovirus exposure and HLA in healthy donors (dated by TCRdb to 2015 to 2018). General notes on the study: The 500 to 700 repertoires of the first cohort and the roughly 110 validation repertoires were produced on the same platform, according to a later analysis. The study aimed to test whether signatures of past pathogen exposure could be identified by cataloging public T cell receptors. A separate validation cohort of over 95 different subjects was used in addition to the roughly 670-subject first cohort. To predict cytomegalovirus infection status, the study combined high-throughput TCR immunosequencing, statistical association of individual TCRs with disease status, and machine learning. The research as a whole found: A few of the identified cytomegalovirus-associated TCR beta chains were confirmed in vitro to be specific for cytomegalovirus antigens. Most TCR sequences were observed very rarely across donors, whereas some public TCRs were present in many individuals. A later analysis had no HLA typing for the validation cohort, so co-occurrence there was scored across all 130 or so repertoires. Subsequent analysis determined that TCRs grouped into clusters in the first cohort also showed a tendency toward co-occurrence across the 120 validation repertoires, and approximately 93% of cluster scores exceeded 0. The authors suggested that the approach could potentially be generalized to other disease states and immunological phenotypes. The study listed 150 to 200 TCR beta chains as associated with cytomegalovirus. Cytomegalovirus status was reported to be diagnosed by the classifier with high specificity and sensitivity in both the original and validation cohorts.

This sequence originates from a woman younger than 30 in good health and CMV-seronegative. Sequencing used PBMCs. This receptor chain uses TRBV7-3 and TRBJ2-1; a stretch of 8 junction bases matches TRBD2. The CDR3 region reads CASSPPGLGMSEQFF. The DNA is TGTGCCAGCAGCCCTCCGGGACTAGGTATGAGTGAGCAGTTCTTC.